The clone carrying this T cell receptor (beta chain) was counted only a few times. Antigen specificity is unknown. This sample is part of a study of radiotherapy plus CTLA-4 blockade in lung cancer. Study in general: Objective responses were documented in 15% to 20% of patients, with disease control in roughly 33%.

General study points: It was early blood T cell clone dynamics, with interferon-beta, that reportedly best predicted response. After treatment with radiotherapy plus ipilimumab, TCR clones that came from the tumor expanded in blood.

TCRdb's table, derived via immunoSEQ multiplex PCR, lists solely in-frame clones and lacks some. Here the sample spans some 73,000 clones, more than 60% being singletons. Trimming pared 0 bases from V and 6 bases from J, leaving 9 bases between. The CDR3 length is 14 residues. The germline V gene encodes CDR1 SGHRS and CDR2 YFSETQ. Focal radiation with ipilimumab CTLA-4 blockade was given to patients with chemo-refractory metastatic non-small-cell lung cancer. The sample in question was peripheral blood, obtained from a patient treated with radiotherapy plus ipilimumab. The V and J genes are TRBV5-1 and TRBJ1-4; D is unclear. The receptor comes from a human donor with non-small cell lung cancer whose response to radiotherapy plus ipilimumab could not be evaluated. Some clones in this sample may be carry-over from other donors' samples. The CDR3 sequence: CASSLGRYDEKLFF. CDR3 nucleotides: TGCGCCAGCAGCTTGGGGAGGTACGATGAAAAACTGTTTTTT.